The clone carrying this TCR beta chain was counted a few times. What it binds is unknown. The germline V and J ends were trimmed by 5 bases and 8 bases, with 19 bases remaining between them. CDR1 and CDR2 (germline): MRHNA, SNTAGT. The CDR3 spans 15 residues. The data were taken from a study of blood T cells in healthy people across ages. Study details: The template switching approach captured approximately one barcoded beta molecule for every two T cells. The study's findings and limits: Among T cells, TCR beta diversity per million cells dropped roughly linearly as age rose. Without sorted subsets, naive and antigen-experienced compartments could not be conclusively compared.

Next came a second PCR, run for about 6 to 12 cycles, which used a sample-barcoded 5' primer along with a J-beta primer mix. Via MiXCR, TCRdb re-called the 5' RACE reads, giving one row per CDR3 protein. The sample lists hundreds of thousands of distinct CDR3 sequences, 45% to 55% occurring once. The chain employs TRBV6-4 and TRBJ2-1; no firm D call. The sequencing sample was made of blood. This TCR was recovered from a man aged 80 or over in good health. The CDR3, as DNA: TGTGCCAGCAGTCCTCTAGAAAGTGGGCGGTATGAGCAGTTCTTC. Amino acid sequence: CASSPLESGRYEQFF.